This T cell receptor beta chain was recovered during a study of T cells expressing NK-cell markers. The CDR3 is 16 amino acids. TCRdb reanalyzed the 5' RACE reads, giving one entry per CDR3 protein sequence and no DNA. In all, the sample yields 300,000 to 500,000 distinct CDR3 sequences. The V gene is TRBV12-3 or TRBV12-4, the J gene TRBJ2-2; TCRdb's D call, TRBD2, is unchecked because there is no DNA. The sample comprised blood T cells: a sorted CD56 or NKG2C T cell subset, CD4+ or CD8+ T cells, or bulk PBMC T cells (not recorded which). This clonotype was obtained from a woman aged 45-60 years in good health. CDR3 in amino acids: CASSPRLVNLAGELFF.